The rows below give T cell receptor beta chains drawn from one sample of a study of blood T cell repertoires in COVID-19. Only in-frame clones appear in the TCRdb table, and some are missing; sequencing was by immunoSEQ multiplex PCR. Found here are approximately 230,000 clones, roughly 88% of them singletons; the top ten hold about 1.3%. The material sequenced was peripheral blood. The receptors here all came from a man at least 80 years old with acute or convalescent COVID-19. Both conserved end residues are part of each CDR3. Fields, in order: CDR3 protein, CDR3 DNA, V gene, clone size, D gene, J gene. The D gene is left open where the match is weak. Clone sizes are given selectively: once, few, many, or a class where the clone is expanded.

CDR3aa: CASSLVTVSYEQYF; CDR3nt: TGCGCCAGCAGCTTGGTTACGGTCTCCTACGAGCAGTACTTC; v_gene: TRBV5-1; abundance: .; d_gene: .; j_gene: TRBJ2-7
CDR3aa: CASGQGQGVGNGEKLFF; CDR3nt: TGCGCCAGCGGCCAGGGACAGGGAGTGGGGAACGGTGAAAAACTGTTTTTT; v_gene: TRBV4-3; abundance: .; d_gene: TRBD1; j_gene: TRBJ1-4
CDR3aa: CASSRNRGNAYEQYF; CDR3nt: TGTGCCAGCAGTCGTAACAGGGGAAACGCCTACGAGCAGTACTTC; v_gene: TRBV2; abundance: .; d_gene: TRBD1; j_gene: TRBJ2-7
CDR3aa: CASSPTGVTGELFF; CDR3nt: TGTGCCAGCAGTCCCACCGGAGTCACCGGGGAGCTGTTTTTT; v_gene: TRBV11-2; abundance: .; d_gene: .; j_gene: TRBJ2-2
CDR3aa: CASRRFEHEQFF; CDR3nt: TGTGCCAGCAGGCGCTTCGAACATGAGCAGTTCTTC; v_gene: TRBV27; abundance: .; d_gene: .; j_gene: TRBJ2-1
CDR3aa: CASSLESGGGTDTQYF; CDR3nt: TGCGCCAGCAGCTTGGAGTCGGGAGGAGGAACAGATACGCAGTATTTT; v_gene: TRBV5-1; abundance: .; d_gene: TRBD2; j_gene: TRBJ2-3
CDR3aa: CSASYSPMGEQYF; CDR3nt: TGCAGTGCTAGTTACAGTCCGATGGGCGAGCAGTACTTC; v_gene: TRBV20-1; abundance: .; d_gene: .; j_gene: TRBJ2-7
CDR3aa: CASSDPGGGNTEAFF; CDR3nt: TGTGCCAGCAGTGACCCAGGGGGCGGGAACACTGAAGCTTTCTTT; v_gene: TRBV28; abundance: .; d_gene: TRBD1; j_gene: TRBJ1-1
CDR3aa: CASSSQGTVYGYTF; CDR3nt: TGTGCCAGCAGCTCACAGGGTACGGTCTATGGCTACACCTTC; v_gene: TRBV7-2; abundance: .; d_gene: .; j_gene: TRBJ1-2
CDR3aa: CASSDRGRPSDGYTF; CDR3nt: TGCGCCAGCAGCGACAGGGGGCGACCATCAGATGGCTACACCTTC; v_gene: TRBV5-1; abundance: .; d_gene: TRBD1; j_gene: TRBJ1-2
CDR3aa: CASTLTMGGLNTGELFF; CDR3nt: TGTGCCAGCACCCTAACGATGGGGGGGCTCAACACCGGGGAGCTGTTTTTT; v_gene: TRBV7-2; abundance: .; d_gene: .; j_gene: TRBJ2-2
CDR3aa: CASNKRGGLNTEAFF; CDR3nt: TGTGCCAGCAACAAGAGGGGGGGCCTGAACACTGAAGCTTTCTTT; v_gene: TRBV7-9; abundance: .; d_gene: .; j_gene: TRBJ1-1
CDR3aa: CASSFLGEREDTQYF; CDR3nt: TGTGCCAGCAGCTTCCTGGGGGAGCGGGAAGATACGCAGTATTTT; v_gene: TRBV5-6; abundance: .; d_gene: TRBD2; j_gene: TRBJ2-3
CDR3aa: CSVEPQGIGGYTF; CDR3nt: TGCAGCGTTGAGCCGCAGGGGATTGGGGGCTACACCTTC; v_gene: TRBV29-1; abundance: .; d_gene: .; j_gene: TRBJ1-2
CDR3aa: CASSLLDRGNEKLFF; CDR3nt: TGTGCCAGCAGCTTGTTGGACAGGGGGAATGAAAAACTGTTTTTT; v_gene: TRBV5-6; abundance: .; d_gene: TRBD1; j_gene: TRBJ1-4
CDR3aa: CAISEGSSYEQYF; CDR3nt: TGTGCCATCAGTGAGGGGAGCTCCTACGAGCAGTACTTC; v_gene: TRBV10-3; abundance: .; d_gene: .; j_gene: TRBJ2-7
CDR3aa: CASKDGSHTDTQYF; CDR3nt: TGCGCCAGCAAGGATGGGAGCCACACAGATACGCAGTATTTT; v_gene: TRBV5-1; abundance: .; d_gene: .; j_gene: TRBJ2-3
CDR3aa: CASSSGLAGWNEQFF; CDR3nt: TGTGCCAGCAGTTCAGGACTAGCGGGGTGGAATGAGCAGTTCTTC; v_gene: TRBV27; abundance: .; d_gene: TRBD2; j_gene: TRBJ2-1
CDR3aa: CASSYGNEQFF; CDR3nt: TGTGCCAGCAGCTACGGCAATGAGCAGTTCTTC; v_gene: TRBV7-3; abundance: .; d_gene: .; j_gene: TRBJ2-1
CDR3aa: CASSLNRALYEQYF; CDR3nt: TGTGCCAGCAGCTTAAACAGGGCTCTCTACGAGCAGTACTTC; v_gene: TRBV7-2; abundance: .; d_gene: .; j_gene: TRBJ2-7
CDR3aa: CASSQGLAEASQETQYF; CDR3nt: TGTGCCAGCAGCCAAGGCCTAGCGGAGGCGAGCCAAGAGACCCAGTACTTC; v_gene: TRBV4-2; abundance: .; d_gene: TRBD2; j_gene: TRBJ2-5
CDR3aa: CASSRLAGGTDTQYF; CDR3nt: TGTGCCAGCAGCCGACTAGCGGGAGGCACAGATACGCAGTATTTT; v_gene: TRBV11-2; abundance: .; d_gene: TRBD2; j_gene: TRBJ2-3
CDR3aa: CASSPPLQRTDTQYF; CDR3nt: TGTGCCAGCTCACCACCGTTACAGCGCACAGATACGCAGTATTTT; v_gene: TRBV18; abundance: .; d_gene: .; j_gene: TRBJ2-3
CDR3aa: CASHTTGIFSGANVLTF; CDR3nt: TGTGCCAGCCATACGACAGGGATATTCTCTGGGGCCAACGTCCTGACTTTC; v_gene: TRBV19; abundance: .; d_gene: TRBD1; j_gene: TRBJ2-6
CDR3aa: CASSLRQGPQPQHF; CDR3nt: TGTGCCAGTAGTCTTAGACAGGGTCCCCAGCCCCAGCATTTT; v_gene: TRBV19; abundance: .; d_gene: TRBD1; j_gene: TRBJ1-5
CDR3aa: CASSQVTGGRNSPLHF; CDR3nt: TGCGCCAGCAGCCAAGTAACAGGGGGCCGTAATTCACCCCTCCACTTT; v_gene: TRBV4-3; abundance: .; d_gene: TRBD1; j_gene: TRBJ1-6
CDR3aa: CASSPDTSYNEQFF; CDR3nt: TGCGCCAGCAGCCCGGACACCTCTTACAATGAGCAGTTCTTC; v_gene: TRBV4-3; abundance: once; d_gene: .; j_gene: TRBJ2-1
CDR3aa: CASSVFSAGELFF; CDR3nt: TGTGCCAGCAGCGTATTTTCGGCCGGGGAGCTGTTTTTT; v_gene: TRBV9; abundance: .; d_gene: .; j_gene: TRBJ2-2
CDR3aa: CASSQVGNTEAFF; CDR3nt: TGCGCCAGCAGCCAAGTCGGGAACACTGAAGCTTTCTTT; v_gene: TRBV4-3; abundance: .; d_gene: .; j_gene: TRBJ1-1
CDR3aa: CASSPETGKQETQYF; CDR3nt: TGTGCCAGCTCACCAGAGACAGGGAAGCAAGAGACCCAGTACTTC; v_gene: TRBV18; abundance: .; d_gene: TRBD1; j_gene: TRBJ2-5
CDR3aa: CASSQDRGTAGKLFF; CDR3nt: TGCGCCAGCAGCCAAGATAGGGGGACGGCCGGAAAACTGTTTTTT; v_gene: TRBV4-3; abundance: .; d_gene: .; j_gene: TRBJ1-4
CDR3aa: CASSPAGTGFSNQPQHF; CDR3nt: TGTGCCAGCTCACCAGCCGGGACAGGTTTTAGCAATCAGCCCCAGCATTTT; v_gene: TRBV18; abundance: .; d_gene: TRBD1; j_gene: TRBJ1-5
CDR3aa: CASSQVLGQTRTQYF; CDR3nt: TGCGCCAGCAGCCAAGTCCTCGGACAGACTCGGACCCAGTACTTC; v_gene: TRBV4-1; abundance: .; d_gene: .; j_gene: TRBJ2-5
CDR3aa: CASSSTPGTTTYEQYF; CDR3nt: TGTGCCAGCAGCTCGACCCCCGGGACTACAACTTACGAGCAGTACTTC; v_gene: TRBV13; abundance: .; d_gene: TRBD2; j_gene: TRBJ2-7
CDR3aa: CASRVYPNEKLFF; CDR3nt: TGTGCCAGCCGAGTTTACCCTAATGAAAAACTGTTTTTT; v_gene: TRBV2; abundance: .; d_gene: .; j_gene: TRBJ1-4
CDR3aa: CASSQDGQGETGELFF; CDR3nt: TGCGCCAGCAGCCAAGATGGACAGGGAGAGACCGGGGAGCTGTTTTTT; v_gene: TRBV4-3; abundance: once; d_gene: TRBD1; j_gene: TRBJ2-2
CDR3aa: CASSVGRPGGPRGAGANVLTF; CDR3nt: TGTGCCAGCAGCGTAGGAAGACCCGGCGGCCCTAGGGGCGCTGGGGCCAACGTCCTGACTTTC; v_gene: TRBV9; abundance: .; d_gene: .; j_gene: TRBJ2-6
CDR3aa: CAIKGAGADGYTF; CDR3nt: TGTGCCATCAAAGGAGCAGGGGCGGATGGCTACACCTTC; v_gene: TRBV10-3; abundance: .; d_gene: .; j_gene: TRBJ1-2
CDR3aa: CASRPGVLKQPQHF; CDR3nt: TGTGCCAGCAGACCAGGGGTTTTGAAGCAGCCCCAGCATTTT; v_gene: TRBV28; abundance: .; d_gene: .; j_gene: TRBJ1-5
CDR3aa: CASSLDGSNQPQHF; CDR3nt: TGCGCCAGCAGCTTGGACGGTAGCAATCAGCCCCAGCATTTT; v_gene: TRBV5-1; abundance: .; d_gene: .; j_gene: TRBJ1-5
CDR3aa: CASSFDGTGGPTEF; CDR3nt: TGTGCCAGCAGCTTCGATGGGACAGGGGGACCAACGGAGTTT; v_gene: TRBV7-9; abundance: .; d_gene: TRBD1; j_gene: TRBJ1-1
CDR3aa: CASSLSLDYNEQFF; CDR3nt: TGTGCCAGCAGCTTAAGTCTAGACTACAATGAGCAGTTCTTC; v_gene: TRBV7-3; abundance: .; d_gene: .; j_gene: TRBJ2-1
CDR3aa: CASNPPGQGGEQYF; CDR3nt: TGTGCCAGTAATCCTCCGGGACAGGGGGGCGAGCAGTACTTC; v_gene: TRBV19; abundance: .; d_gene: TRBD1; j_gene: TRBJ2-7
CDR3aa: CSVERHPNTEAFF; CDR3nt: TGCAGCGTTGAGAGACACCCGAACACTGAAGCTTTCTTT; v_gene: TRBV29-1; abundance: .; d_gene: .; j_gene: TRBJ1-1
CDR3aa: CASSRRQGTSTDTQYF; CDR3nt: TGCGCCAGCAGCCGAAGACAGGGAACTAGCACAGATACGCAGTATTTT; v_gene: TRBV5-1; abundance: .; d_gene: TRBD1; j_gene: TRBJ2-3
CDR3aa: CASSLRGRGAGGPNTEAFF; CDR3nt: TGTGCCAGCAGCTTAAGGGGCCGGGGGGCAGGGGGCCCGAACACTGAAGCTTTCTTT; v_gene: TRBV5-5; abundance: .; d_gene: TRBD1; j_gene: TRBJ1-1
CDR3aa: CASKKTGAEGTEAFF; CDR3nt: TGTGCCAGCAAAAAAACAGGGGCTGAGGGCACTGAAGCTTTCTTT; v_gene: TRBV19; abundance: .; d_gene: TRBD1; j_gene: TRBJ1-1
CDR3aa: CASSSDGQGAEKLFF; CDR3nt: TGCGCCAGCAGCTCAGATGGACAGGGCGCTGAAAAACTGTTTTTT; v_gene: TRBV5-1; abundance: .; d_gene: TRBD1; j_gene: TRBJ1-4
CDR3aa: CASSLLPASSGGPGTQYF; CDR3nt: TGTGCCAGCAGCTTACTTCCAGCGTCTAGCGGGGGCCCAGGGACCCAGTACTTC; v_gene: TRBV7-8; abundance: .; d_gene: TRBD2; j_gene: TRBJ2-5
CDR3aa: CASRGTVGNTIYF; CDR3nt: TGTGCCAGCAGGGGGACTGTAGGAAACACCATATATTTT; v_gene: TRBV12-3/TRBV12-4; abundance: .; d_gene: .; j_gene: TRBJ1-3
CDR3aa: CASSPGQGTNEQFF; CDR3nt: TGTGCCAGCTCACCCGGACAGGGGACCAATGAGCAGTTCTTC; v_gene: TRBV18; abundance: once; d_gene: TRBD1; j_gene: TRBJ2-1
CDR3aa: CASSFSQGPYEQYF; CDR3nt: TGTGCCAGCAGCTTTTCACAGGGCCCGTACGAGCAGTACTTC; v_gene: TRBV7-2; abundance: .; d_gene: .; j_gene: TRBJ2-7
CDR3aa: CASSGTSAPRGTGELFF; CDR3nt: TGCGCCAGCAGTGGGACTAGCGCCCCGCGGGGCACCGGGGAGCTGTTTTTT; v_gene: TRBV5-1; abundance: .; d_gene: TRBD2; j_gene: TRBJ2-2
CDR3aa: CASSQGLTGGGEKLFF; CDR3nt: TGTGCCAGCAGCCAAGGTCTGACAGGAGGCGGTGAAAAACTGTTTTTT; v_gene: TRBV7-6; abundance: .; d_gene: .; j_gene: TRBJ1-4